A selection of T cell receptor beta chains follows, all from one sample in a study of blood T cell repertoires in COVID-19. The assay was immunoSEQ multiplex PCR, and TCRdb's table has in-frame clones only and misses some. The sample has about 220,000 clones; 84% are singletons. Sequencing used peripheral blood. All receptors derive from a man in his fifties or sixties with active or convalescent COVID-19. CDR3s include the opening cysteine and the closing phenylalanine or tryptophan. A D gene is named only where the DNA matches it firmly. Clone size is stated in some rows and not others, as once, few, many or a class when expanded.

>-|-|TRBV25-1|TRBJ2-3
TGTGCCAGCAGTGAATGGCGGGGTGGCACAGATACGCAGTATTTT
CASSEWRGGTDTQYF
>once|-|TRBV30|TRBJ2-1
TGTGCCTGGAGTGTACCTCCAGTCTACAATGAGCAGTTCTTC
CAWSVPPVYNEQFF
>-|-|TRBV7-2|TRBJ1-1
TGTGCCAGCAGCTTAGTTTCCAGGGGTGAAGCTTTCTTT
CASSLVSRGEAFF
>-|TRBD1|TRBV19|TRBJ2-5
TGTGCCAGTAGTACCGACAGGGTCACCAAAGAGACCCAGTACTTC
CASSTDRVTKETQYF
>-|-|TRBV28|TRBJ2-3
TGTGCCAGCAGTCGTCACGCGCAGGGTGCCGATACGCAGTATTTT
CASSRHAQGADTQYF
>-|TRBD2|TRBV11-2|TRBJ2-5
TGTGCCAGCAGCTTAGACCGCGGGACTAGCGGACAGACCCAGTACTTC
CASSLDRGTSGQTQYF
>-|TRBD2|TRBV11-2|TRBJ2-7
TGTGCCAGCAGCTTACTAGGGACTAGCGTCACCTACGAGCAGTACTTC
CASSLLGTSVTYEQYF
>-|TRBD1|TRBV28|TRBJ2-7
TGTGCCAGCAGTTCCCCCGGGACAGGGTACGAGCAGTACTTC
CASSSPGTGYEQYF
>-|-|TRBV9|TRBJ2-5
TGTGCCAGCAGCGGTGGGCAGCTATCGTACCAAGAGACCCAGTACTTC
CASSGGQLSYQETQYF
>once|-|TRBV2|TRBJ2-1
TGTGCCAGCAGTGAATTTTTACAGGAGCCTTACAATGAGCAGTTCTTC
CASSEFLQEPYNEQFF
>-|TRBD2|TRBV6-5|TRBJ2-2
TGTGCCAGCAGAGCCGGGACTAGCGGGACCGGGGAGCTGTTTTTT
CASRAGTSGTGELFF
>-|-|TRBV10-2|TRBJ2-1
TGCGCCAGCAGGGGACTGAACTCCTACAATGAGCAGTTCTTC
CASRGLNSYNEQFF
>-|-|TRBV7-9|TRBJ1-2
TGTGCCAGCAGCTTAGACGACACCCCTAACTATGGCTACACCTTC
CASSLDDTPNYGYTF
>many|-|TRBV14|TRBJ2-1
TGTGCCAGCAGCCTTACCTCAGGGTTGAGGCGGTTCTTC
CASSLTSGLRRFF
>few|TRBD1|TRBV3-1/TRBV3-2|TRBJ1-5
TGTGCCAGCAGCCAAGAGGGGCAGGGGGCAGGGCCCCAGCATTTT
CASSQEGQGAGPQHF
>-|TRBD2|TRBV24-1|TRBJ2-1
TGTGCCACCAGTGTCCGGACTAGCGGGAGGAATGAGCAGTTCTTC
CATSVRTSGRNEQFF
>-|TRBD1|TRBV18|TRBJ1-2
TGTGCCAGCTCACCAGCGGGGACAGATAGGGGCTACACCTTC
CASSPAGTDRGYTF
>once|TRBD1|TRBV4-2|TRBJ1-2
TGTGCCAGCAGCCAAGATGACAGGGCCGGATATGGCTACACCTTC
CASSQDDRAGYGYTF
>-|TRBD2|TRBV9|TRBJ2-1
TGTGCCAGCAGCGCGACTAGCGACCACAATGAGCAGTTCTTC
CASSATSDHNEQFF
>-|-|TRBV19|TRBJ1-5
TGTGCCAGTAGTAGTGCCAGGGATCAGCCCCAGCATTTT
CASSSARDQPQHF
>-|-|TRBV2|TRBJ1-2
TGTGCCAGCAGTGAAATGGCCCTGATGTTTGATGGCTACACCTTC
CASSEMALMFDGYTF
>-|-|TRBV19|TRBJ2-1
TGTGCCAGTAGCTTCGGGGTCTACAATGAGCAGTTCTTC
CASSFGVYNEQFF
>-|-|TRBV7-9|TRBJ1-2
TGTGCCAGCAGCTCATCAGGGTACTATGGCTACACCTTC
CASSSSGYYGYTF
>-|TRBD1|TRBV5-1|TRBJ1-4
TGCGCCAGCAGCTCAGCCGGGACAGGGACCGAAAAACTGTTTTTT
CASSSAGTGTEKLFF
>-|TRBD2|TRBV5-6|TRBJ2-7
TGTGCCAGCAGCTTGGTACAACTAGCGGGAGACGAGCAGTACTTC
CASSLVQLAGDEQYF
>once|-|TRBV12-3/TRBV12-4|TRBJ1-1
TGTGCCAGCAGTTTCAGTGAGGGCACTGAAGCTTTCTTT
CASSFSEGTEAFF
>-|TRBD2|TRBV9|TRBJ2-1
TGTGCCAGCAGCGCGACCGGGACTACGACCAATGAGCAGTTCTTC
CASSATGTTTNEQFF
>-|-|TRBV2|TRBJ2-4
TGTGCCAGCAGTGAAGCTCCCCATCAAAACATTCAGTACTTC
CASSEAPHQNIQYF